This TCR beta chain derives from a study of control samples from healthy donors and cancer patients. The table came from immunoSEQ multiplex PCR; TCRdb's copy has only in-frame clones and leaves some out. The repertoire holds fewer than 95,000 clones, with roughly 89% as singletons. CDR3 length equals 13 residues. CDR1 is LNHDA, CDR2 SQIVND, per germline (reference sequence). Trimming took 5 bases from V and 5 from J; bases not matched to a gene: 3. Specimen: blood. V and J are TRBV19 and TRBJ2-3; 8 bases map to TRBD2. This receptor was identified in a man in his thirties or forties in good health. CDR3 sequence reads: CASSQRGGDTQYF. The CDR3 DNA follows: TGTGCCAGTAGTCAACGGGGGGGAGATACGCAGTATTTT.